This T cell receptor (beta chain) was sequenced in a study of blood T cell repertoires in COVID-19. Whole-study context: Nucleic acid was either cDNA or gDNA, and it came from T cells, B-cell-depleted T cells, or PBMCs.

The CDR3 runs 19 residues. From germline, CDR1 is SGHRS and CDR2 YFSETQ. The V and J ends lost 0 bases and 3 bases, in that order; junction bases with no gene match: 12. Generated by immunoSEQ multiplex PCR, the TCRdb table keeps only in-frame clones and is missing some. The sample holds roughly 92,000 clones, roughly nine tenths seen once. This TCR was sampled from a middle-aged man with acute or convalescent COVID-19. This sequence joins TRBV5-1 and TRBJ1-1; TRBD1 agrees at 12 bases. The sequencing input was peripheral blood. In DNA form, the CDR3 reads TGCGCCAGCAGCTTGGGCCCTTCCGGGACAGGGGGCGCGGACACTGAAGCTTTCTTT. Amino acids: CASSLGPSGTGGADTEAFF.